The rows below give T cell receptor beta chains drawn from one sample of a study of blood T cell repertoires in COVID-19. TCRdb's table, derived via immunoSEQ multiplex PCR, lists solely in-frame clones and lacks some. The sample includes some 300,000 clones, over 75% of them seen just once. The sequenced sample consisted of PBMCs or T cells enriched from blood (not recorded which). All receptors derive from a woman in her twenties or thirties who had recovered from COVID-19. Each CDR3 is given with its conserved first and last residue. D genes are given only for firm matches. The size entry is marked missing in some rows and otherwise reads once, few, many or a size class.

abundance: -; j_gene: TRBJ1-2; d_gene: -; v_gene: TRBV15; CDR3aa: CATSRAGAAGYGYTF; CDR3nt: TGTGCCACCAGCAGAGCCGGGGCGGCGGGATATGGCTACACCTTC
abundance: -; j_gene: TRBJ2-5; d_gene: TRBD1; v_gene: TRBV7-9; CDR3aa: CASNQGAAETQYF; CDR3nt: TGTGCCAGCAACCAGGGGGCCGCTGAGACCCAGTACTTC
abundance: few; j_gene: TRBJ1-1; d_gene: -; v_gene: TRBV2; CDR3aa: CASSAGVNTEAFF; CDR3nt: TGTGCCAGCAGCGCAGGGGTGAACACTGAAGCTTTCTTT
abundance: -; j_gene: TRBJ1-1; d_gene: TRBD1; v_gene: TRBV6-5; CDR3aa: CASSQQGAHTEAFF; CDR3nt: TGTGCCAGCAGCCAACAGGGGGCGCATACTGAAGCTTTCTTT
abundance: -; j_gene: TRBJ2-7; d_gene: -; v_gene: TRBV2; CDR3aa: CASSEDRAGYEQYF; CDR3nt: TGTGCCAGCAGTGAAGACAGGGCGGGCTACGAGCAGTACTTC
abundance: -; j_gene: TRBJ2-3; d_gene: -; v_gene: TRBV6-5; CDR3aa: CASSYSGGGTDTQYF; CDR3nt: TGTGCCAGCAGTTACTCGGGCGGGGGCACAGATACGCAGTATTTT
abundance: -; j_gene: TRBJ1-2; d_gene: -; v_gene: TRBV7-2; CDR3aa: CASSGTPYGYTF; CDR3nt: TGTGCCAGCAGTGGGACACCCTATGGCTACACCTTC
abundance: -; j_gene: TRBJ1-2; d_gene: -; v_gene: TRBV2; CDR3aa: CATLDRGYTF; CDR3nt: TGTGCCACCTTGGACAGAGGCTACACCTTC
abundance: -; j_gene: TRBJ1-2; d_gene: TRBD1; v_gene: TRBV27; CDR3aa: CASSLGSGGFYGYTF; CDR3nt: TGTGCCAGCAGTTTAGGGTCAGGGGGCTTCTATGGCTACACCTTC
abundance: -; j_gene: TRBJ2-5; d_gene: -; v_gene: TRBV7-6; CDR3aa: CASSPTDNQETQYF; CDR3nt: TGTGCCAGCAGCCCCACAGACAATCAAGAGACCCAGTACTTC
abundance: once; j_gene: TRBJ1-1; d_gene: TRBD1; v_gene: TRBV2; CDR3aa: CASSPGGLNTEAFF; CDR3nt: TGTGCCAGCAGTCCAGGGGGTCTGAACACTGAAGCTTTCTTT
abundance: -; j_gene: TRBJ2-5; d_gene: -; v_gene: TRBV5-1; CDR3aa: CASSLAAGGEETQYF; CDR3nt: TGCGCCAGCAGCTTGGCCGCGGGTGGGGAAGAGACCCAGTACTTC
abundance: -; j_gene: TRBJ1-1; d_gene: -; v_gene: TRBV6-5; CDR3aa: CAISTEMNTEAFF; CDR3nt: TGTGCCATTTCGACAGAAATGAACACTGAAGCTTTCTTT
abundance: once; j_gene: TRBJ1-4; d_gene: -; v_gene: TRBV19; CDR3aa: CASSIAGMINEKLFF; CDR3nt: TGTGCCAGTAGTATAGCCGGGATGATTAATGAAAAACTGTTTTTT
abundance: -; j_gene: TRBJ1-1; d_gene: -; v_gene: TRBV29-1; CDR3aa: CSVEGQGRSTEAFF; CDR3nt: TGCAGCGTTGAAGGTCAGGGAAGAAGCACTGAAGCTTTCTTT
abundance: -; j_gene: TRBJ1-5; d_gene: TRBD1; v_gene: TRBV5-4; CDR3aa: CASSLAGGQQPQHF; CDR3nt: TGTGCCAGCAGCTTGGCAGGGGGACAGCAGCCCCAGCATTTT
abundance: -; j_gene: TRBJ1-4; d_gene: TRBD1; v_gene: TRBV27; CDR3aa: CASSPGQGGEKLFF; CDR3nt: TGTGCCAGCAGTCCCGGACAGGGAGGGGAAAAACTGTTTTTT
abundance: -; j_gene: TRBJ1-2; d_gene: TRBD1; v_gene: TRBV28; CDR3aa: CASRRTGGSYGYTF; CDR3nt: TGTGCCAGCAGAAGGACAGGGGGATCCTATGGCTACACCTTC
abundance: -; j_gene: TRBJ2-6; d_gene: TRBD1; v_gene: TRBV15; CDR3aa: CATSRDRGTARAGANVLTF; CDR3nt: TGTGCCACCAGCAGAGATCGAGGGACAGCGAGGGCTGGGGCCAACGTCCTGACTTTC
abundance: -; j_gene: TRBJ2-7; d_gene: -; v_gene: TRBV9; CDR3aa: CASSTRDTSYEQYF; CDR3nt: TGTGCCAGCAGCACCCGGGACACCTCCTACGAGCAGTACTTC
abundance: -; j_gene: TRBJ1-6; d_gene: TRBD1; v_gene: TRBV6-2/TRBV6-3; CDR3aa: CASSWGLIDRESNSPLHF; CDR3nt: TGTGCCAGCAGTTGGGGGCTAATCGACAGGGAGTCCAATTCACCCCTCCACTTT
abundance: -; j_gene: TRBJ2-1; d_gene: -; v_gene: TRBV19; CDR3aa: CASSILVGATGEQFF; CDR3nt: TGTGCCAGTAGTATTCTTGTGGGGGCGACCGGTGAGCAGTTCTTC
abundance: -; j_gene: TRBJ1-5; d_gene: -; v_gene: TRBV7-2; CDR3aa: CASSFGSRSPRQPQHF; CDR3nt: TGTGCCAGCAGCTTCGGATCCAGGTCCCCGCGTCAGCCCCAGCATTTT
abundance: once; j_gene: TRBJ1-1; d_gene: -; v_gene: TRBV12-3/TRBV12-4; CDR3aa: CASSGANTEAFF; CDR3nt: TGTGCCAGCAGTGGAGCGAACACTGAAGCTTTCTTT
abundance: -; j_gene: TRBJ2-3; d_gene: -; v_gene: TRBV7-9; CDR3aa: CASSPDGKGDTQYF; CDR3nt: TGTGCCAGCAGCCCGGACGGCAAGGGGGATACGCAGTATTTT
abundance: -; j_gene: TRBJ2-3; d_gene: TRBD1; v_gene: TRBV4-1; CDR3aa: CASSHRQGFTDTQYF; CDR3nt: TGCGCCAGCAGCCACAGACAGGGATTCACAGATACGCAGTATTTT
abundance: -; j_gene: TRBJ1-3; d_gene: -; v_gene: TRBV12-3/TRBV12-4; CDR3aa: CASSFRENTIYF; CDR3nt: TGTGCCAGCAGTTTCAGGGAAAACACCATATATTTT
abundance: -; j_gene: TRBJ2-2; d_gene: -; v_gene: TRBV24-1; CDR3aa: CATSEFSNTGELFF; CDR3nt: TGTGCCACCAGTGAATTCTCGAACACCGGGGAGCTGTTTTTT
abundance: -; j_gene: TRBJ1-2; d_gene: -; v_gene: TRBV2; CDR3aa: CASSGQVDGYTF; CDR3nt: TGTGCCAGCAGTGGGCAGGTAGATGGCTACACCTTC
abundance: -; j_gene: TRBJ1-2; d_gene: TRBD1; v_gene: TRBV6-6; CDR3aa: CASSDNRGAHGYTF; CDR3nt: TGTGCCAGCAGTGATAACAGGGGGGCGCATGGCTACACCTTC
abundance: -; j_gene: TRBJ2-6; d_gene: -; v_gene: TRBV27; CDR3aa: CASSLLSGANVLTF; CDR3nt: TGTGCCAGCAGTTTATTATCTGGGGCCAACGTCCTGACTTTC
abundance: -; j_gene: TRBJ2-1; d_gene: TRBD1; v_gene: TRBV24-1; CDR3aa: CATSDTPGQGHHNEQFF; CDR3nt: TGTGCCACCAGTGACACTCCGGGACAGGGGCACCACAATGAGCAGTTCTTC
abundance: -; j_gene: TRBJ2-2; d_gene: TRBD2; v_gene: TRBV10-2; CDR3aa: CASSDYVAGGRTGELFF; CDR3nt: TGCGCCAGCAGTGATTACGTAGCGGGGGGCCGCACCGGGGAGCTGTTTTTT
abundance: -; j_gene: TRBJ2-1; d_gene: -; v_gene: TRBV29-1; CDR3aa: CSVDRAGNEQFF; CDR3nt: TGCAGCGTTGACAGGGCCGGCAATGAGCAGTTCTTC
abundance: -; j_gene: TRBJ1-1; d_gene: TRBD1; v_gene: TRBV5-5; CDR3aa: CASSRTGEETEAFF; CDR3nt: TGTGCCAGCAGCCGGACAGGGGAGGAGACTGAAGCTTTCTTT